This T cell receptor beta chain stems from a study of blood T cell repertoires in COVID-19. Sequenced by immunoSEQ multiplex PCR; TCRdb stores in-frame clones only, minus some. The sample lists 250,000 or so clones, roughly 89% occurring once. V was shortened by 4 bases and J by 5 bases, with 8 bases between the two germline ends. Germline V lookup: CDR1 LNHNV, CDR2 YYDKDF (reference sequence). This CDR3 has 12 residues. This TCR was recovered from a woman in her twenties or thirties with acute COVID-19. The chain recombines TRBV15 with TRBJ2-5; possible D gene TRBD1, 5 bases. Sequencing was done on a sample of PBMCs or T cells enriched from blood (not recorded which). Here the CDR3 DNA reads TGTGCCACCAGCAACCCAGGGGAGACCCAGTACTTC. This codes for CATSNPGETQYF. The complete variable domain, with remaining parts taken from reference TRBV15 and TRBJ2-5, reads DAMVIQNPRYQVTQFGKPVTLSCSQTLNHNVMYWYQQKSSQAPKLLFHYYDKDFNNEADTPDNFQSRRPNTSFCFLDIRSPGLGDTAMYLCATSNPGETQYFGPGTRLLVL.